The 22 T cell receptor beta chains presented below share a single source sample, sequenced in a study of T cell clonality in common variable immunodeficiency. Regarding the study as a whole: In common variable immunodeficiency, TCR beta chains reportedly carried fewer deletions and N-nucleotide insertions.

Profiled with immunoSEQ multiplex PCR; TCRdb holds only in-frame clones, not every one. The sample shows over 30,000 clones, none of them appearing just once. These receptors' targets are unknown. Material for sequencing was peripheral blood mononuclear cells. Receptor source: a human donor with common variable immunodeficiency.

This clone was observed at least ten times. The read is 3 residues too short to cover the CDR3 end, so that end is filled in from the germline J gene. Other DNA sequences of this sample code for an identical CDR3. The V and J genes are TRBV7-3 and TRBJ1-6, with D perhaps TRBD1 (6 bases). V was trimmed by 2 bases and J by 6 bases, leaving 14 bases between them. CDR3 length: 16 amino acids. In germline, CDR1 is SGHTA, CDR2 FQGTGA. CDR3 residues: CASSLARAGVNSPLHF. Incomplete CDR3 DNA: TGTGCCAGCAGCTTAGCGCGGGCAGGGGTTAATTCACCC.

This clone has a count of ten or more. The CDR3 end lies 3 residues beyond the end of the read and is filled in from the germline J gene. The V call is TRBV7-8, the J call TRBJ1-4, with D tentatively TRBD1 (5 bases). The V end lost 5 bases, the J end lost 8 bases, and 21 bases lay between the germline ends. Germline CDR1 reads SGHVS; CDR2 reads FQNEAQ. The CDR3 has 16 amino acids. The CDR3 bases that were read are TGTGCCAGCAGCCGTTTTGGAGGGGTAGTAGGGGAAAAA. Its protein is CASSRFGGVVGEK. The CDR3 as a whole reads CASSRFGGVVGEKLFF.

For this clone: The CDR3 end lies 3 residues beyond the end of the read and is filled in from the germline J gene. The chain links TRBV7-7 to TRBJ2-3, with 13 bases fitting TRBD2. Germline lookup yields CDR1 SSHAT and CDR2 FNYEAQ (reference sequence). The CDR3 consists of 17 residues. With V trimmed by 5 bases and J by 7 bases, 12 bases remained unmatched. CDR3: CASSPWTSGSVSNTQYF. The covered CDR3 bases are TGTGCCAGCAGCCCCTGGACTAGCGGGAGTGTTTCAAATACG.

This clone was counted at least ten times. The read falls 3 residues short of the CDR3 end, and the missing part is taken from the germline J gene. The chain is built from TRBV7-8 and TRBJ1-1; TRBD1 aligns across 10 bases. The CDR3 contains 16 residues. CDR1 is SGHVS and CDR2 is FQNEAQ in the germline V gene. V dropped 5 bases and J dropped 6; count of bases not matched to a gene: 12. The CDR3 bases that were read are TGTGCCAGCAGCCCTTTCCCATGGGGGACAGGGGCTGAA. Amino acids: CASSPFPWGTGAE. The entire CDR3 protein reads CASSPFPWGTGAEAFF.

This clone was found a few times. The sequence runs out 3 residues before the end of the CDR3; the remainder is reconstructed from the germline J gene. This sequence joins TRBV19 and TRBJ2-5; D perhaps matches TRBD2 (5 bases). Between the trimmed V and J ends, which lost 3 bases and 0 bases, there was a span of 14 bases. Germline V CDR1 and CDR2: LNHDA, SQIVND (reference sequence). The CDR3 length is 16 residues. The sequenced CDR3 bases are TGTGCCAGTAGTATCCGGGCGGGCCCGTACCAAGAGACC. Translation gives CASSIRAGPYQET. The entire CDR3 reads CASSIRAGPYQETQYF.

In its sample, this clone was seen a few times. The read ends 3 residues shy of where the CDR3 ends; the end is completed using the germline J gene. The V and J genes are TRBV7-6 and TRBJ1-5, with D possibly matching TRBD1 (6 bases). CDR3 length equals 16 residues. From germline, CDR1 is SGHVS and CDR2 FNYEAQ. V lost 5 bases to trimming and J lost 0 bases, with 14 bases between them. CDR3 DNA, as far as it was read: TGTGCCAGCAGCCCTTCAGGGGAATATAGCAATCAGCCC. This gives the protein CASSPSGEYSNQP. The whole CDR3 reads CASSPSGEYSNQPQHF.

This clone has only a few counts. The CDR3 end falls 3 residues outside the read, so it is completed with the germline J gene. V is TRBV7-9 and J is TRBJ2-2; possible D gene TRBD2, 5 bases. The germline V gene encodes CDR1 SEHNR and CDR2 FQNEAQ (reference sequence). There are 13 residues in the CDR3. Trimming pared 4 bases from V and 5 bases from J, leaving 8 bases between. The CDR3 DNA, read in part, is TGTGCCAGCAGCTCCGGGGTTACCGGGGAG. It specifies CASSSGVTGE. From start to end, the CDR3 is CASSSGVTGELFF.

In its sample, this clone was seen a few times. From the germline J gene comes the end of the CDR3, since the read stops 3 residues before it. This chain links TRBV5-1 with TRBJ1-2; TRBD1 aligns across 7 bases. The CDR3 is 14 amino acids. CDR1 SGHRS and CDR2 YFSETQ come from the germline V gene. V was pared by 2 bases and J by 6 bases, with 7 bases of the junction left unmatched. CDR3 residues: CASSLMGQRDGYTF. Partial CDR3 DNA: TGCGCCAGCAGCTTAATGGGACAGCGCGATGGC. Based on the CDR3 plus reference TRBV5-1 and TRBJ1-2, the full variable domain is KAGVTQTPRYLIKTRGQQVTLSCSPISGHRSVSWYQQTPGQGLQFLFEYFSETQRNKGNFPGRFSGRQFSNSRSEMNVSTLELGDSALYLCASSLMGQRDGYTFGSGTRLTVV.

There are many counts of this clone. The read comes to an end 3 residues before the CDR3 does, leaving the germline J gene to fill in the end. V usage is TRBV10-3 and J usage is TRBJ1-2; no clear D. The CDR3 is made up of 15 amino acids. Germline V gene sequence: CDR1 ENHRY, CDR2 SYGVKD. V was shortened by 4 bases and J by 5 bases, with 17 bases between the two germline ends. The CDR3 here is CAISGGVSGDYGYTF. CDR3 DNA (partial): TGTGCCATCAGTGGGGGAGTGAGCGGGGATTATGGC.

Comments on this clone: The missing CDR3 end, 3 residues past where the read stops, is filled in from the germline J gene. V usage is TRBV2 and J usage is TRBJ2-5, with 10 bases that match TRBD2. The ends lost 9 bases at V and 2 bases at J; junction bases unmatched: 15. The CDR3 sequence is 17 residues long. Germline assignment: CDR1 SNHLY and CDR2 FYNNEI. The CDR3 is CASHPRGSGRAQETQYF. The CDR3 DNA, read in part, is TGTGCCAGTCATCCCAGAGGGAGCGGGAGGGCACAAGAGACC.

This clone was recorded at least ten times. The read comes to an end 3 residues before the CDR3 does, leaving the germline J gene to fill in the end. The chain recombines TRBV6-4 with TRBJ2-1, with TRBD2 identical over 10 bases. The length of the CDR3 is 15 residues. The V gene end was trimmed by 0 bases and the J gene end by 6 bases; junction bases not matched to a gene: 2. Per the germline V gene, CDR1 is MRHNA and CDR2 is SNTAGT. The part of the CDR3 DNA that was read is TGTGCCAGCAGTGACTCGGGACTAGCGTCCAATGAG. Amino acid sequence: CASSDSGLASNE. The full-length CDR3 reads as CASSDSGLASNEQFF.

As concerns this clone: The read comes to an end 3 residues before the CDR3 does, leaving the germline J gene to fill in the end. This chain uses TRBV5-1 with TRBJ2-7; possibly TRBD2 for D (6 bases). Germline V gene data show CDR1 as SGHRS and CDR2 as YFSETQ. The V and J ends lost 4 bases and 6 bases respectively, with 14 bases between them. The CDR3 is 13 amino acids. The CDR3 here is CASSTGTSLEQYF. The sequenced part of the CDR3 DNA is TGCGCCAGCAGCACCGGGACTTCTCTCGAG.

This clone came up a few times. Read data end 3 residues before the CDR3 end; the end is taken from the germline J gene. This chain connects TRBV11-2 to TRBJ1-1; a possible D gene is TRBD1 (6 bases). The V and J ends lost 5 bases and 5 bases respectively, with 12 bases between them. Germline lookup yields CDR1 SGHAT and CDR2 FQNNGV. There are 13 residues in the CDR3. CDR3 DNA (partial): TGTGCCAGCAGCCGCGGGACAACAACTGAA. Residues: CASSRGTTTE. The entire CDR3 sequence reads CASSRGTTTEAFF.

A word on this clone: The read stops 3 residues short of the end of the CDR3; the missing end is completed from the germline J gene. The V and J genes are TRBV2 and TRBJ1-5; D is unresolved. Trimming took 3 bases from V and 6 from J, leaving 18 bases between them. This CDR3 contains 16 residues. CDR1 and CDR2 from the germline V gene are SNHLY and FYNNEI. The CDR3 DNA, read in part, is TGTGCCAGCAGTGACATTCGGCAGAGGGTAGGTCAGCCC. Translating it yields CASSDIRQRVGQP. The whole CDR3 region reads CASSDIRQRVGQPQHF.

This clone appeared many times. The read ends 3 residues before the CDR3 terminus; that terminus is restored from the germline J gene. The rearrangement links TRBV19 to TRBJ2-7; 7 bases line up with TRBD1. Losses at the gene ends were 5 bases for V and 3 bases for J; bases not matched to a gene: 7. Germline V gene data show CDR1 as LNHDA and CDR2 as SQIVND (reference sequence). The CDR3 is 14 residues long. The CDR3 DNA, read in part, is TGTGCCAGTAGTGCCCACCGGGACAGCTACGAG. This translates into CASSAHRDSYE. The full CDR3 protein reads CASSAHRDSYEQYF.

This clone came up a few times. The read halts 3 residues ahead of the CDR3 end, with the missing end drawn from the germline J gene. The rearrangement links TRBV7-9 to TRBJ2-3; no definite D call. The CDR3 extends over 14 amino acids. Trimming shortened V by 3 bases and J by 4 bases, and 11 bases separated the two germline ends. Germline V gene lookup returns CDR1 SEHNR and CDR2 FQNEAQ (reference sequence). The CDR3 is CASSLIHLADTQYF. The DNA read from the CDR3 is TGTGCCAGCAGCTTGATCCATCTAGCAGATACG.

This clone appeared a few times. The CDR3 here is CASSLTGTGGTQYF. The CDR3 bases that were read are TGTGCCAGCAGCTTAACCGGGACAGGGGGGACC. The chain links TRBV7-3 to TRBJ2-5, with TRBD1 matching 11 bases. The read terminates 3 residues before the CDR3 end, so the remaining end is supplied by the germline J gene. The CDR3 loop spans 14 amino acids. V shed 0 bases and J 7 bases; nucleotides not matched to a gene: 1. The germline V gene encodes CDR1 SGHTA and CDR2 FQGTGA. Complete variable domain (other parts from reference TRBV7-3 and TRBJ2-5): GAGVSQTPSNKVTEKGKYVELRCDPISGHTALYWYRQSLGQGPEFLIYFQGTGAADDSGLPNDRFFAVRPEGSVSTLKIQRTERGDSAVYLCASSLTGTGGTQYFGPGTRLLVL.

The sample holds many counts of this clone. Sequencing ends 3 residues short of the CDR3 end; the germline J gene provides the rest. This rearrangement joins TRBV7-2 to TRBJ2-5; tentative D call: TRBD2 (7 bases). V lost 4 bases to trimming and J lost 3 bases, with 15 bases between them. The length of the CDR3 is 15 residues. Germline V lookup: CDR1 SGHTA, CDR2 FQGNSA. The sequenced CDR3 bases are TGTGCCAGCAGCTCACAGGGCCTAGCGGAAGAGACC. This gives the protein CASSSQGLAEET. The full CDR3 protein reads CASSSQGLAEETQYF.

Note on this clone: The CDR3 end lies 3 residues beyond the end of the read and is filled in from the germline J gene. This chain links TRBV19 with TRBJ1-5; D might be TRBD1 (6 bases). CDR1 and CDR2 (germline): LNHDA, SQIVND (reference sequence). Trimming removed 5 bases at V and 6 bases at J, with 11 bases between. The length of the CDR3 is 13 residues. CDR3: CASSVGQTQPQHF. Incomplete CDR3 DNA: TGTGCCAGTAGTGTCGGACAGACTCAGCCC.

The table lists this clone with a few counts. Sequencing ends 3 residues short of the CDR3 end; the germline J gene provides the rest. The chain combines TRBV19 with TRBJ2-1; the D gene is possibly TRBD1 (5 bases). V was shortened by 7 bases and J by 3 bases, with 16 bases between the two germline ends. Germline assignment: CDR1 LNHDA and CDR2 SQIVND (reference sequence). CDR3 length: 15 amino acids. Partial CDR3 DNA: TGTGCCAGTATCAATGACAGAGATGGCTACAATGAG. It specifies CASINDRDGYNE. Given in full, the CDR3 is CASINDRDGYNEQFF.

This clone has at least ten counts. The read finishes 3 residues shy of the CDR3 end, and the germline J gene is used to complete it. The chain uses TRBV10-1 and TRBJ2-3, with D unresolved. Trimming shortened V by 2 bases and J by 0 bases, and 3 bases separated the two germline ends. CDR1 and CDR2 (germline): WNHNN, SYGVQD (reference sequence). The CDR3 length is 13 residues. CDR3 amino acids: CASSERSTDTQYF. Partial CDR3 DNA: TGCGCCAGCAGTGAGAGGAGCACAGATACG.

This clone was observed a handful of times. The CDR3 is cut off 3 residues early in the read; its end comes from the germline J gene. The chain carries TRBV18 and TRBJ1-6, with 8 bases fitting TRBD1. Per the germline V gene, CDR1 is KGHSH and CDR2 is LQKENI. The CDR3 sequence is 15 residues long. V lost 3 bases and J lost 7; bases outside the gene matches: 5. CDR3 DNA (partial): TGTGCCAGCTCACCCTTGACAGGGGCAAATTCACCC. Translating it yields CASSPLTGANSP. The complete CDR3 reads CASSPLTGANSPLHF.